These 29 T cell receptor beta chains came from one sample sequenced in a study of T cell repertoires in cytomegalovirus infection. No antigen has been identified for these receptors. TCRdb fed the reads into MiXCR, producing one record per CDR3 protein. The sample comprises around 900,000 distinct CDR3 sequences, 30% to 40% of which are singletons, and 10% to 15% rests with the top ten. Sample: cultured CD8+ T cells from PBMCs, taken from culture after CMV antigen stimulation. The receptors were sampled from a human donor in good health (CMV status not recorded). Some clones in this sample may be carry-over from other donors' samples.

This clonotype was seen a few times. The CDR3 loop is CASNLHGPEETQYF. CDR3 sequence (DNA): TGTGCCAGCAACTTACACGGGCCAGAGGAGACCCAGTACTTC. The chain employs TRBV6-2 or TRBV6-3 and TRBJ2-5; D is uncertain. Germline CDR1 is MNHEY and CDR2 is SVGEGT. Trimming took off 7 bases at V and 5 bases at J, with 17 bases between the two ends. The CDR3 is 14 residues long.

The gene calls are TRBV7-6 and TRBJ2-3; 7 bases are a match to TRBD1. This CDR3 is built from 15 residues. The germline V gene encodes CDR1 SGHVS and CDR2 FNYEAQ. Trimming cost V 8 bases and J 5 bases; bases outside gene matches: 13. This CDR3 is CASGSTGALGDTQYF. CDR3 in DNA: TGTGCCAGCGGGTCAACAGGGGCCCTGGGAGATACGCAGTATTTT.

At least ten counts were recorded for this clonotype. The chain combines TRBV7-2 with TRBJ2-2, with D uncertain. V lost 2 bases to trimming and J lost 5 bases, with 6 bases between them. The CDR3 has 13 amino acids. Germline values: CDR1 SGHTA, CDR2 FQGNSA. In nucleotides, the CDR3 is TGTGCCAGCAGCTTATATCGGACCGGGGAGCTGTTTTTT. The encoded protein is CASSLYRTGELFF.

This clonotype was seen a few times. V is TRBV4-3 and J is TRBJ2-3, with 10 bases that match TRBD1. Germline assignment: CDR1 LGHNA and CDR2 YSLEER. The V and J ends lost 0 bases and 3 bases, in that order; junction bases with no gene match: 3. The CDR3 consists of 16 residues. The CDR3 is CASSQDLGQGTDTQYF. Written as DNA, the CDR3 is TGCGCCAGCAGCCAAGACTTGGGACAGGGGACAGATACGCAGTATTTT.

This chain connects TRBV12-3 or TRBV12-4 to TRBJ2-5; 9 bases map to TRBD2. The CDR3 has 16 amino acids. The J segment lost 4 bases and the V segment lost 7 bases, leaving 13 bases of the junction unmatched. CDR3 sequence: CASTKGAGGQGETQYF. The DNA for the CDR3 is TGTGCCAGCACTAAAGGGGCGGGGGGGCAGGGAGAGACCCAGTACTTC.

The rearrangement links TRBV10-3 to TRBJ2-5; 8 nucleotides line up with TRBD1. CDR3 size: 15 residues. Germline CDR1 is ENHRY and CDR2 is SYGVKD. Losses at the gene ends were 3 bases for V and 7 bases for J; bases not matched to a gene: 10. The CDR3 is CAISDPGTGPRTQYF. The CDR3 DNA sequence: TGTGCCATCAGTGACCCAGGGACAGGCCCCCGGACCCAGTACTTC.

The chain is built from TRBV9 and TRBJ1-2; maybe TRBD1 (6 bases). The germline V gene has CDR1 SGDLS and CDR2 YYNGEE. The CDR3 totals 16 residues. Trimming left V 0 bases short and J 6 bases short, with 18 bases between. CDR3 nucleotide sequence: TGTGCCAGCAGCGTAGCCGGACAGCCGTCTAATCATGGCTACACCTTC. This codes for CASSVAGQPSNHGYTF.

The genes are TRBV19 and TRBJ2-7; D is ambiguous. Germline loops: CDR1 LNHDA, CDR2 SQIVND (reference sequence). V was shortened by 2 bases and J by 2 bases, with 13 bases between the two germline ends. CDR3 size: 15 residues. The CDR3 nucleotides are TGTGCCAGTAGTATACCGGGCCAGGTACCCTACGAGCAGTACTTC. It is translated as CASSIPGQVPYEQYF.

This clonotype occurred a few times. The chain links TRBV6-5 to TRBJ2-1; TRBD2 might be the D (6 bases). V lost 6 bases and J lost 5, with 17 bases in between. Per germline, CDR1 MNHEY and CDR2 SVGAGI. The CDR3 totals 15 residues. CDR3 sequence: CASSPVGLGDNEQFF. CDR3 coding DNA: TGTGCCAGCAGCCCCGTGGGACTGGGGGACAATGAGCAGTTCTTC.

CDR3 in DNA: TGTGCCAGCAGCCCCGGACTAGCGGATAGCACAGATACGCAGTATTTT. Translating gives CASSPGLADSTDTQYF. The chain carries TRBV9 and TRBJ2-3; 10 nucleotides line up with TRBD2. Germline CDR1 SGDLS, CDR2 YYNGEE. The CDR3 has 16 residues. V trimming: 4 bases; J trimming: 0 bases; junction bases outside the gene matches: 5.

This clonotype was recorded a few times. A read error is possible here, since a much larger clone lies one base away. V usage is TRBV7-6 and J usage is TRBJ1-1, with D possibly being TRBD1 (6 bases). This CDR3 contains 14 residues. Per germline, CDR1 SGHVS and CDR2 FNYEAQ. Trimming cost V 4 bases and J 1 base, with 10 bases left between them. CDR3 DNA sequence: TGTGCCAGCAGCTCCGGACAGAGGAACACTGAAGCTTTCTTT. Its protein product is CASSSGQRNTEAFF.

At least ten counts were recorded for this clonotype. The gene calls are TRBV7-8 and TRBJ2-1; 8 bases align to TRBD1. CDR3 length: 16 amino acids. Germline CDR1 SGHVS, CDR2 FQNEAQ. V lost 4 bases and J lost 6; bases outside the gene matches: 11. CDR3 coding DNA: TGTGCCAGCAGCTCTCCCTTGGACAGGGTTGGCAATGAGCAGTTCTTC. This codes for CASSSPLDRVGNEQFF. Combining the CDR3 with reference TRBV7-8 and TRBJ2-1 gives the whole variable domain GAGVSQSPRYKVAKRGQDVALRCDPISGHVSLFWYQQALGQGPEFLTYFQNEAQLDKSGLPSDRFFAERPEGSVSTLKIQRTQQEDSAVYLCASSSPLDRVGNEQFFGPGTRLTVL.

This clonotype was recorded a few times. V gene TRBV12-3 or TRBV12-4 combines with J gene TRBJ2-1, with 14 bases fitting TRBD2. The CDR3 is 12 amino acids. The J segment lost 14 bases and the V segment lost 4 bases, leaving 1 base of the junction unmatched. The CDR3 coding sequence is TGTGCCAGCAGTTCGGGACTAGCGGGGGAGTTCTTC. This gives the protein CASSSGLAGEFF.

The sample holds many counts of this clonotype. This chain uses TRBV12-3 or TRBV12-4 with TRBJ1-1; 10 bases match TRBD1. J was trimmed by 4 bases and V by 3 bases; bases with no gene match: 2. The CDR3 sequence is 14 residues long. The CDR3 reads CASSFRTGGTEAFF. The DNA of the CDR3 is TGTGCCAGCAGTTTCAGGACAGGGGGCACTGAAGCTTTCTTT.

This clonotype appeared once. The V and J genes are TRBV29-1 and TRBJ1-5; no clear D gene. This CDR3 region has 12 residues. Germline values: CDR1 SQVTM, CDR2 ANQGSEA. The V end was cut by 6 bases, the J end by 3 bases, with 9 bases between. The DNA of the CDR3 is TGCAGCGTCGGGGTCGACAATCAGCCCCAGCATTTT. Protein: CSVGVDNQPQHF.

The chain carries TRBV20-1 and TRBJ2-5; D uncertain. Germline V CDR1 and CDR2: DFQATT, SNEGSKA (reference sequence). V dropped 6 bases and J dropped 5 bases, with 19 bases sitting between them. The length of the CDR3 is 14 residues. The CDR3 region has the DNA TGCAGTGCCCTTGCGGCTTACGACGGGGAGACCCAGTACTTC. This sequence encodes CSALAAYDGETQYF.

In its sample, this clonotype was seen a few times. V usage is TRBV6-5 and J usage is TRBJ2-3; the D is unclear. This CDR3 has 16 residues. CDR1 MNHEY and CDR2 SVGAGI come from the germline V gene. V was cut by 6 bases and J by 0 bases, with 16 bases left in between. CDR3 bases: TGTGCCAGCAGGGCCCTCAGATACTCTAGCACAGATACGCAGTATTTT. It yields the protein CASRALRYSSTDTQYF.

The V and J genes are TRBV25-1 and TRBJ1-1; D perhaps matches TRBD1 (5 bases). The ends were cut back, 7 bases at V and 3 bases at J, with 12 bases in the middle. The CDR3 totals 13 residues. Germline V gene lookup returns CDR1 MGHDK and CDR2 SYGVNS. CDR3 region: CASTTTGDTEAFF. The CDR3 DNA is TGTGCCAGCACAACTACGGGGGACACTGAAGCTTTCTTT.

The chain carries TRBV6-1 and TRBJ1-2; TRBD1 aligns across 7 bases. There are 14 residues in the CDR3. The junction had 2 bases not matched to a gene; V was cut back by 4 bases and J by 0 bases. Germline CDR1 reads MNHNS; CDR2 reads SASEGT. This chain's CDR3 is CASSVDRTNYGYTF. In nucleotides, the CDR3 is TGTGCCAGCAGTGTGGACAGGACTAACTATGGCTACACCTTC.

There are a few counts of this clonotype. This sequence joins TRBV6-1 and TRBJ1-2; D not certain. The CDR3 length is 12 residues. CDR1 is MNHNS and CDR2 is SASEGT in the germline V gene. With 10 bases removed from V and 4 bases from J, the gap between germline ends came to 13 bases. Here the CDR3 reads CATVIKGYGYTF. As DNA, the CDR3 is TGTGCCACCGTAATCAAGGGCTATGGCTACACCTTC.

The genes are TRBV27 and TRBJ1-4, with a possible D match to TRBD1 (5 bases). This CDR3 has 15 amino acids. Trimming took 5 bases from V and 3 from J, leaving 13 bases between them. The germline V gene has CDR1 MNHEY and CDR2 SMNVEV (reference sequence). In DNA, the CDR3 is TGTGCCAGCAGTCCGGCGGGGCGGGCTAATGAAAAACTGTTTTTT. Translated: CASSPAGRANEKLFF.

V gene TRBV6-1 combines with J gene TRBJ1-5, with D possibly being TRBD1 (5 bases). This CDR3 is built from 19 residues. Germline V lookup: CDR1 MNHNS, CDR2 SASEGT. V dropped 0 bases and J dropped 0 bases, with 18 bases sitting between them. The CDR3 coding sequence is TGTGCCAGCAGTGAAGCGGGAGTGGGCAGGGCCTATAGCAATCAGCCCCAGCATTTT. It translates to CASSEAGVGRAYSNQPQHF.

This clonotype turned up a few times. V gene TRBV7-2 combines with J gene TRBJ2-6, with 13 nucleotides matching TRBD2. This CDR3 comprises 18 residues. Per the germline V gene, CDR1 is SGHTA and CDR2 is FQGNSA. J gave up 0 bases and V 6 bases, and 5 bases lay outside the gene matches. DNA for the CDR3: TGTGCCAGCAGGGCAACTAGCGGGGGGGCCTCTGGGGCCAACGTCCTGACTTTC. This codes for CASRATSGGASGANVLTF. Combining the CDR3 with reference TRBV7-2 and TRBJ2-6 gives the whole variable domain GAGVSQSPSNKVTEKGKDVELRCDPISGHTALYWYRQSLGQGLEFLIYFQGNSAPDKSGLPSDRFSAERTGGSVSTLTIQRTQQEDSAVYLCASRATSGGASGANVLTFGAGSRLTVL.

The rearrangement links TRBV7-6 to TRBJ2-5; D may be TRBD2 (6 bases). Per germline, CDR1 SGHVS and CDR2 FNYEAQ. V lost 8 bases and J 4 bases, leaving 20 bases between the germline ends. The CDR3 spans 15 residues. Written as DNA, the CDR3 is TGTGCCAGCGCATATAAGGAGCGGCGGGGAGAGACCCAGTACTTC. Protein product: CASAYKERRGETQYF.

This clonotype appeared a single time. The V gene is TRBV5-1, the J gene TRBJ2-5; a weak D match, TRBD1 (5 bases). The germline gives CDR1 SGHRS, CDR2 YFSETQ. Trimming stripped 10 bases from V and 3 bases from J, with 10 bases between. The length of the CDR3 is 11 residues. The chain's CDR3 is CASGQEETQYF. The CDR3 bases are TGCGCCTCAGGACAAGAAGAGACCCAGTACTTC.

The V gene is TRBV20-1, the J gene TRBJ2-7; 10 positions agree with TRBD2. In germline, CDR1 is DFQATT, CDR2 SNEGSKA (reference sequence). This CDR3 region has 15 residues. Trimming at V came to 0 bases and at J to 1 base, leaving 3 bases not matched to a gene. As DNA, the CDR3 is TGCAGTGCTAGAGATTATAGCGGGGGGTCCTACGAGCAGTACTTC. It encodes CSARDYSGGSYEQYF.

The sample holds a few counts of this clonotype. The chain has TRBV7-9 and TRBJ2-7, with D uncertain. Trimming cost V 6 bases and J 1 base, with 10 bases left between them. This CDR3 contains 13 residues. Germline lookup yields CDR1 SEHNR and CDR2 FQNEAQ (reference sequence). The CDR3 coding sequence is TGTGCCAGCAGTCACACAGCGTCCTACGAGCAGTACGTC. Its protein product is CASSHTASYEQYV.

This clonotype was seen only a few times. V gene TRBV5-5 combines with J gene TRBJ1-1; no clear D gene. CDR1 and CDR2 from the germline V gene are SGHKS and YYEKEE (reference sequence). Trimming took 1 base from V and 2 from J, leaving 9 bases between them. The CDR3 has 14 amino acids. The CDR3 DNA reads TGTGCCAGCAGCTTGTTACAGAGCAACACTGAAGCTTTCTTT. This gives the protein CASSLLQSNTEAFF. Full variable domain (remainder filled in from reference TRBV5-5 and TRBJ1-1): DAGVTQSPTHLIKTRGQQVTLRCSPISGHKSVSWYQQVLGQGPQFIFQYYEKEERGRGNFPDRFSARQFPNYSSELNVNALLLGDSALYLCASSLLQSNTEAFFGQGTRLTVV.

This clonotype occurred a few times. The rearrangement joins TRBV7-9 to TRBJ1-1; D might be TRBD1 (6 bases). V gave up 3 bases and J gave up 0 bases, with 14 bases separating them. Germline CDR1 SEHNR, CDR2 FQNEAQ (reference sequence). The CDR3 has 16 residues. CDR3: CASSFGGAGLNTEAFF. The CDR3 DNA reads TGTGCCAGCAGCTTTGGGGGCGCGGGTTTGAACACTGAAGCTTTCTTT.